A single sample is the source of the 12 T cell receptor beta chains below, sequenced in a study of blood T cell repertoires in COVID-19. Profiling relied on immunoSEQ multiplex PCR, and the TCRdb table lists in-frame clones only, not all of them. The sample carries about 140,000 clones, 81% recorded once. The specimen was peripheral blood. The source of these receptors is a human donor in a cohort sampled during active COVID-19.

V gene TRBV28 combines with J gene TRBJ2-5, with D perhaps TRBD2 (6 bases). The CDR3 contains 15 residues. V gave up 1 base and J gave up 5 bases, with 14 bases separating them. Germline loops: CDR1 MDHEN, CDR2 SYDVKM. CDR3 residues: CASSLYRAGMETQYF. CDR3 in DNA: TGTGCCAGCAGTTTATATAGGGCGGGGATGGAGACCCAGTACTTC.

The chain recombines TRBV10-3 with TRBJ1-1; D gene ambiguous. The CDR3 loop spans 11 amino acids. Germline CDR1 and CDR2: ENHRY and SYGVKD. The V end was cut by 0 bases, the J end by 7 bases, with 3 bases between. Written as DNA, the CDR3 is TGTGCCATCAGTGAGTCGAGTGAAGCTTTCTTT. As protein: CAISESSEAFF.

The chain carries TRBV11-2 and TRBJ1-2, with 9 bases identical to TRBD1. The V gene's germline CDR1 is SGHAT and CDR2 FQNNGV. The CDR3 has 16 residues. The trim removed 3 bases at V and 4 bases at J, leaving 9 bases unmatched. The CDR3 protein is CASSFPTGTGPYGYTF. The CDR3, as DNA: TGTGCCAGCAGCTTTCCAACCGGGACAGGGCCCTATGGCTACACCTTC.

This chain uses TRBV6-5 with TRBJ2-7, with 11 bases matching TRBD2. This CDR3 has 14 amino acids. After removal of 8 bases from V and 2 bases from J, the junction contained 5 bases not matched to a gene. The germline V gene encodes CDR1 MNHEY and CDR2 SVGAGI. CDR3 DNA sequence: TGTGCCAGCGCCGGGACTAGCGGTCCCTACGAGCAGTACTTC. Amino acid sequence: CASAGTSGPYEQYF.

Comment on this clone: Its ends do not fully match the called genes, so a read error is possible. The rearrangement links TRBV7-9 to TRBJ2-2, with TRBD2 matching 7 bases. The CDR3 extends over 16 amino acids. Germline CDR1 is SEHNR and CDR2 is FQNEAQ (reference sequence). The CDR3 DNA is TGTGCCTGCAGAACGCCCCAGCGGGAGAACACCGGGGAGCTGTTTTTT. This translates into CACRTPQRENTGELFF.

The chain combines TRBV10-1 with TRBJ2-2; 9 positions agree with TRBD2. The length of the CDR3 is 16 residues. With 7 bases clipped from V and 0 bases from J, the junction kept 6 bases outside the gene matches. The germline V gene encodes CDR1 WNHNN and CDR2 SYGVQD (reference sequence). The CDR3 is CASILPSGTNTGELFF. In nucleotides, the CDR3 is TGCGCCAGCATTCTCCCTAGCGGGACGAACACCGGGGAGCTGTTTTTT.

The V and J genes are TRBV6-1 and TRBJ2-4; perhaps TRBD2 as D (7 bases). The ends were cut back, 0 bases at V and 1 base at J, with 13 bases in the middle. Germline V lookup: CDR1 MNHNS, CDR2 SASEGT. This CDR3 is 17 amino acids long. The CDR3 sequence is CASSEAGGRGAKNIQYF. Here the CDR3 DNA reads TGTGCCAGCAGTGAAGCGGGAGGGAGGGGGGCCAAAAACATTCAGTACTTC.

The chain links TRBV13 to TRBJ2-7; 9 bases map to TRBD2. V gave up 7 bases and J gave up 4 bases; unmatched junction bases: 8. The CDR3 contains 14 residues. CDR1 is PRHDT and CDR2 is FYEKMQ in the germline V gene (reference sequence). The CDR3 loop reads CASTVSGSRYEQYF. CDR3 in DNA: TGTGCCAGCACCGTTAGCGGGAGTAGGTACGAGCAGTACTTC.

This clone was seen a few times. This chain joins TRBV5-4 and TRBJ2-2; a weak D match, TRBD1 (6 bases). Germline CDR1 is SGHNT and CDR2 is YYREEE (reference sequence). Deletions cut 4 bases from V and 2 bases from J, with 9 bases between. This CDR3 comprises 14 residues. The CDR3 here is CASSVQGNTGELFF. DNA of the CDR3: TGTGCCAGCAGCGTACAGGGAAACACCGGGGAGCTGTTTTTT.

This sequence joins TRBV19 and TRBJ2-7; 12 positions match TRBD1. This CDR3 is built from 15 residues. CDR1 is LNHDA, CDR2 SQIVND, per germline (reference sequence). The J segment lost 3 bases and the V segment lost 5 bases, leaving 5 bases of the junction unmatched. The CDR3 spells CASSGRDRGLYEQYF. The DNA for the CDR3 is TGTGCCAGTAGTGGCCGGGACAGGGGGCTCTACGAGCAGTACTTC.

Points on this clone: The junction shows a germline mismatch at one end, possibly a read error. The chain recombines TRBV27 with TRBJ2-7, with 11 bases aligning to TRBD2. Per the germline V gene, CDR1 is MNHEY and CDR2 is SMNVEV (reference sequence). This CDR3 region has 14 residues. The CDR3: CASKPRLAGGMPIF. As DNA, the CDR3 is TGTGCCAGCAAGCCTAGGCTAGCGGGAGGCATGCCTATCTTC.

The J gene is TRBJ1-5, the V gene TRBV5-1; a weak D match, TRBD1 (6 bases). V gave up 4 bases and J gave up 0 bases, with 8 bases separating them. The V gene's germline CDR1 is SGHRS and CDR2 YFSETQ. This CDR3 has 14 amino acids. CDR3 in amino acids: CASSTDSSNQPQHF. The CDR3 DNA follows: TGCGCCAGCAGCACGGACAGTAGCAATCAGCCCCAGCATTTT.